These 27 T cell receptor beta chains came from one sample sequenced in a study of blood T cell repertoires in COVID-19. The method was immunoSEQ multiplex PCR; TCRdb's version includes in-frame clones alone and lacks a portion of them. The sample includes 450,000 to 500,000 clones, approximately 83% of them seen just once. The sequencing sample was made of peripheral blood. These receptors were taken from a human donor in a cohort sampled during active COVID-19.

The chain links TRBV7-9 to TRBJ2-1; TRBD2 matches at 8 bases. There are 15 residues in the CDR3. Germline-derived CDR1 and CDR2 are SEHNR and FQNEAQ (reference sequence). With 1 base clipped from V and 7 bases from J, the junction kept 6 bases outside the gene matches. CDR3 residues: CASSLDRTSGNEQFF. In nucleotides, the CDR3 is TGTGCCAGCAGCTTAGATCGTACTAGCGGTAATGAGCAGTTCTTC. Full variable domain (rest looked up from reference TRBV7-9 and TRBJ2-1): DTGVSQNPRHKITKRGQNVTFRCDPISEHNRLYWYRQTLGQGPEFLTYFQNEAQLEKSRLLSDRFSAERPKGSFSTLEIQRTEQGDSAMYLCASSLDRTSGNEQFFGPGTRLTVL.

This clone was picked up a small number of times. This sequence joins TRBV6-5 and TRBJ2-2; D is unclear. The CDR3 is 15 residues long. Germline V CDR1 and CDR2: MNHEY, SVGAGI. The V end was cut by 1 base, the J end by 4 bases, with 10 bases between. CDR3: CASSYLVRSTGELFF. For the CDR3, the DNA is TGTGCCAGCAGTTACTTGGTCCGGTCCACCGGGGAGCTGTTTTTT.

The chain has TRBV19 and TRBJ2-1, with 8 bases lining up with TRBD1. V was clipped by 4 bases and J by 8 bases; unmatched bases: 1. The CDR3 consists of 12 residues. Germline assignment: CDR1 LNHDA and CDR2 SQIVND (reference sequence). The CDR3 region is CASSKTGDEQFF. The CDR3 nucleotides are TGTGCCAGTAGTAAGACAGGGGATGAGCAGTTCTTC.

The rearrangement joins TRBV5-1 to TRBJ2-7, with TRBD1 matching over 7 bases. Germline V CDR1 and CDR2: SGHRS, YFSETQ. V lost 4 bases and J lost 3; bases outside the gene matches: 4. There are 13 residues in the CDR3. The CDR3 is CASSRDSYYEQYF. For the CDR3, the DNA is TGCGCCAGCAGCCGGGACAGCTACTACGAGCAGTACTTC.

As DNA, the CDR3 is TGTGCCAGCAGCTACCCCCCAGGGGATTCCGAGCAGTACTTC. Amino acid sequence: CASSYPPGDSEQYF. This rearrangement joins TRBV11-1 to TRBJ2-7; D may be TRBD1 (6 bases). The V end was cut by 4 bases, the J end by 6 bases, with 16 bases between. The CDR3 contains 14 residues. Germline assignment: CDR1 SGHAT and CDR2 FQDESV (reference sequence).

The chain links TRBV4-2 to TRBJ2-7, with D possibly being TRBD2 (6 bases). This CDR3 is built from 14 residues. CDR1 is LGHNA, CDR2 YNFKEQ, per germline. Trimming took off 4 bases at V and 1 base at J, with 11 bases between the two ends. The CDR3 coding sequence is TGTGCCAGCAGCCCCCGGGACTCGTCCTACGAGCAGTACTTC. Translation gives CASSPRDSSYEQYF.

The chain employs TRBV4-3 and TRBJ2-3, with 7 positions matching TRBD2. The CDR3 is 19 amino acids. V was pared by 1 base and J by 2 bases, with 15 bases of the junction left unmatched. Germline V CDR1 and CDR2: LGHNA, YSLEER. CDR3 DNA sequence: TGCGCCAGCAGCCAAGGCGCCTCGCGGCTAGCGGTTCACACAGATACGCAGTATTTT. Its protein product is CASSQGASRLAVHTDTQYF.

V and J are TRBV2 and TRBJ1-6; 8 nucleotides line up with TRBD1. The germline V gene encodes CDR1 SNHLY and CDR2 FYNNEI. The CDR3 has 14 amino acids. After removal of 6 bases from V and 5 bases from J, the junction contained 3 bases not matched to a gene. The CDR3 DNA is TGTGCCAGCAGGACGACAGGGGATAATTCACCCCTCCACTTT. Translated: CASRTTGDNSPLHF. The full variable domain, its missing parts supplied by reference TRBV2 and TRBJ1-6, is EPEVTQTPSHQVTQMGQEVILRCVPISNHLYFYWYRQILGQKVEFLVSFYNNEISEKSEIFDDQFSVERPDGSNFTLKIRSTKLEDSAMYFCASRTTGDNSPLHFGNGTRLTVT.

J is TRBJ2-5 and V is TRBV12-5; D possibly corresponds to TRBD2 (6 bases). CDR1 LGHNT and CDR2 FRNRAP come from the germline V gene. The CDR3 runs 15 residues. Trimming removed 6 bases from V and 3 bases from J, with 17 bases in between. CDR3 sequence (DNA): TGTGCTAGTGGCCGTGGGCTGCCGGGGGAAGAGACCCAGTACTTC. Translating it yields CASGRGLPGEETQYF. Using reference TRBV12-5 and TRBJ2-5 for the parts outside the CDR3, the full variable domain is DARVTQTPRHKVTEMGQEVTMRCQPILGHNTVFWYRQTMMQGLELLAYFRNRAPLDDSGMPKDRFSAEMPDATLATLKIQPSEPRDSAVYFCASGRGLPGEETQYFGPGTRLLVL.

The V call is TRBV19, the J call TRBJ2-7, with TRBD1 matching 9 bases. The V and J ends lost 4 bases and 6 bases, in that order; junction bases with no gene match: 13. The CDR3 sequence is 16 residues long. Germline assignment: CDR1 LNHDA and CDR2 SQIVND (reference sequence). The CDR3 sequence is CASSTNYQTGGGEQYF. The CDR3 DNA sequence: TGTGCCAGTAGTACAAATTACCAGACAGGGGGAGGCGAGCAGTACTTC. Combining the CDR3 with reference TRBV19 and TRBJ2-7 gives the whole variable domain DGGITQSPKYLFRKEGQNVTLSCEQNLNHDAMYWYRQDPGQGLRLIYYSQIVNDFQKGDIAEGYSVSREKKESFPLTVTSAQKNPTAFYLCASSTNYQTGGGEQYFGPGTRLTVT.

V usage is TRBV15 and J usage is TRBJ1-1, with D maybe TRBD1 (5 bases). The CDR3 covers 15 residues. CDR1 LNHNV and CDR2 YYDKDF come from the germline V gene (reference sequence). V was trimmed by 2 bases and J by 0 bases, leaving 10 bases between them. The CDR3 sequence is CATSRRGGMNTEAFF. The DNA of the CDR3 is TGTGCCACCAGCAGAAGGGGAGGTATGAACACTGAAGCTTTCTTT.

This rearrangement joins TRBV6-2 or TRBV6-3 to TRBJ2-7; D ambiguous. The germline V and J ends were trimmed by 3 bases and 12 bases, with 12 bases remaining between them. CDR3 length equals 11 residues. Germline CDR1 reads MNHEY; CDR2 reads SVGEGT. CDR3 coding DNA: TGTGCCAGCAGTTATCAACGGAGAAGGTACTTC. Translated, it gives CASSYQRRRYF.

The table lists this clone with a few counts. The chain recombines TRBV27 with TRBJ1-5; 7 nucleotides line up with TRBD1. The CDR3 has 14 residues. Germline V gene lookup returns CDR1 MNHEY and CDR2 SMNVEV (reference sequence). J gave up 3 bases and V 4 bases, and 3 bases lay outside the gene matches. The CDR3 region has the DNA TGTGCCAGCAGTTCGGGACAGATCAATCAGCCCCAGCATTTT. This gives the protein CASSSGQINQPQHF.

CDR3 nucleotide sequence: TGTGCCAGCAGTTATAGACAGGGGAGAAGAAACACCATATATTTT. It encodes CASSYRQGRRNTIYF. The chain couples TRBV6-5 to TRBJ1-3, with 8 bases lining up with TRBD1. There are 15 residues in the CDR3. Germline values: CDR1 MNHEY, CDR2 SVGAGI. The V gene end was trimmed by 3 bases and the J gene end by 5 bases; junction bases not matched to a gene: 6.

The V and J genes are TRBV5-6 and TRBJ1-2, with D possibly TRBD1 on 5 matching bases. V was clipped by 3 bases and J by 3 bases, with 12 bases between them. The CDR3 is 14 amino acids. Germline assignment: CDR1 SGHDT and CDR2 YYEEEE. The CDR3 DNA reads TGTGCCAGCAGCTGGGGGGAAAACTACTATGGCTACACCTTC. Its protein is CASSWGENYYGYTF.

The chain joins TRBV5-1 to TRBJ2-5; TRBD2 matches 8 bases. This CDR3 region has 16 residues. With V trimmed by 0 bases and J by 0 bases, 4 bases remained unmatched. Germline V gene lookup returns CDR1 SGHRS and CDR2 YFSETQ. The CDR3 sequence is CASSLGASGYQETQYF. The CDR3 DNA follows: TGCGCCAGCAGCTTGGGGGCTAGCGGGTACCAAGAGACCCAGTACTTC.

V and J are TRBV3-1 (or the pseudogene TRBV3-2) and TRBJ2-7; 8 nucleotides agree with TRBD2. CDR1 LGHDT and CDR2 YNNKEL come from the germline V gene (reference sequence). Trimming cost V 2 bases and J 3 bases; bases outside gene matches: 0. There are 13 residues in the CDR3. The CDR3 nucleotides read TGTGCCAGCAGCCAAAGCGGGGGCTACGAGCAGTACTTC. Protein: CASSQSGGYEQYF.

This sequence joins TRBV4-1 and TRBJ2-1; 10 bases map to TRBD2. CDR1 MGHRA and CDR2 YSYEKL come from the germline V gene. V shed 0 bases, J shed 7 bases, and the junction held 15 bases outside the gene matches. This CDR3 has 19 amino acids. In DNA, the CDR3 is TGCGCCAGCAGCCAAGATCTAAGCAGAGCGGGAGGGTCGTTTAATGAGCAGTTCTTC. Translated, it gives CASSQDLSRAGGSFNEQFF.

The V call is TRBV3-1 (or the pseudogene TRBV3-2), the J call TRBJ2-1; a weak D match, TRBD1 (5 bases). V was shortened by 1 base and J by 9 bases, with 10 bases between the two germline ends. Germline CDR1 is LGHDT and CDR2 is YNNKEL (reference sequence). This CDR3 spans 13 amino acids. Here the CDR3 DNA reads TGTGCCAGCAGCCAAGGGTGGGGCAGTGAGCAGTTCTTC. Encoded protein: CASSQGWGSEQFF.

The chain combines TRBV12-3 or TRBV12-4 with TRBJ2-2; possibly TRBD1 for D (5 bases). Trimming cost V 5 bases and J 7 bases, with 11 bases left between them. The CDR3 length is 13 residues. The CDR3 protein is CASSHSRGGELFF. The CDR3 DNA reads TGTGCCAGCAGTCATTCAAGGGGCGGGGAGCTGTTTTTT.

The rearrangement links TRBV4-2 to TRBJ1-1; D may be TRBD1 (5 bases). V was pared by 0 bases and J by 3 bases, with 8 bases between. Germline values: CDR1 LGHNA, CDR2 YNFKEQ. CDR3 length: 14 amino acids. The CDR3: CASSQDPGDTEAFF. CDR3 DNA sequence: TGTGCCAGCAGCCAAGACCCGGGGGACACTGAAGCTTTCTTT.

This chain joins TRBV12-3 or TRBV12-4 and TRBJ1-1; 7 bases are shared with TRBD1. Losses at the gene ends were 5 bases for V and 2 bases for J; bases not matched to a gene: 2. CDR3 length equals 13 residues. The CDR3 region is CASSRQGNTEAFF. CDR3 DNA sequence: TGTGCCAGCAGTCGACAGGGTAACACTGAAGCTTTCTTT.

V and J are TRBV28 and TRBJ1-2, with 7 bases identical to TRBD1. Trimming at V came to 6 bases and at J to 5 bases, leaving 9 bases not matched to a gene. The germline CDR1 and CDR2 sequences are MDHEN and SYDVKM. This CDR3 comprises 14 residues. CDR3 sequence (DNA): TGTGCCAGCAGAACCTTCGGGACAGCTTATGGCTACACCTTC. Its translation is CASRTFGTAYGYTF.

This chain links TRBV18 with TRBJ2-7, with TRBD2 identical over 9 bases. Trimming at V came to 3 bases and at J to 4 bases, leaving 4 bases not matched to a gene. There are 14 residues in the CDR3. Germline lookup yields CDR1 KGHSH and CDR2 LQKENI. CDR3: CASSPTTSGYEQYF. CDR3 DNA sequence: TGTGCCAGCTCACCGACGACTAGCGGTTACGAGCAGTACTTC.

This CDR3 reads CASSADRGYHNEKLFF. DNA of the CDR3: TGTGCCAGCAGCGCGGACAGGGGGTATCATAATGAAAAACTGTTTTTT. The chain combines TRBV9 with TRBJ1-4; 10 nucleotides match TRBD1. CDR3 length: 16 residues. The trim removed 3 bases at V and 4 bases at J, leaving 6 bases unmatched. Germline CDR1 SGDLS, CDR2 YYNGEE.

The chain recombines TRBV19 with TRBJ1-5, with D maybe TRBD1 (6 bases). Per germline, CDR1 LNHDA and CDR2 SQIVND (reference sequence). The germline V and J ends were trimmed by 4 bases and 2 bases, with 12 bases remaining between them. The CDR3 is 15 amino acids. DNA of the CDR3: TGTGCCAGTAGTACGGCGGGGGGCGGCAATCAGCCCCAGCATTTT. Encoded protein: CASSTAGGGNQPQHF.

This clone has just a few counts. CDR3 amino acids: CASSEYMNTEAFF. Written as DNA, the CDR3 is TGTGCCAGCAGTGAGTATATGAACACTGAAGCTTTCTTT. The chain uses TRBV2 and TRBJ1-1, with unresolved D. Trimming removed 3 bases at V and 0 bases at J, with 5 bases between. CDR3 length equals 13 residues. Germline CDR1 and CDR2: SNHLY and FYNNEI.